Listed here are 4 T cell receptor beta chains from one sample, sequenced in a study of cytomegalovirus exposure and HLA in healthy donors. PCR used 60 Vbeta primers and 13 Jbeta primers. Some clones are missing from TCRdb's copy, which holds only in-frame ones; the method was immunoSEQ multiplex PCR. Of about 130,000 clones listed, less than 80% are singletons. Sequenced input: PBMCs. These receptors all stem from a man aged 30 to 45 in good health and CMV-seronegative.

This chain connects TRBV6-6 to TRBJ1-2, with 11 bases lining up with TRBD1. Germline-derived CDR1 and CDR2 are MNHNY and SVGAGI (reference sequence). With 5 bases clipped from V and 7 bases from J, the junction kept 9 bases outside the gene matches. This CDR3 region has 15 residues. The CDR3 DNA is TGTGCCAGCAGTACCGCAACCGGGACAGGGGGTGGCTACACCTTC. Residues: CASSTATGTGGGYTF.

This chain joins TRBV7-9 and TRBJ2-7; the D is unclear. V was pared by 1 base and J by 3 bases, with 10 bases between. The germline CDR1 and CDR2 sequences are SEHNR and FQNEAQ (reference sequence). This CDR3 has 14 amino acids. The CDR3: CASSLVGNYYEQYF. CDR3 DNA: TGTGCCAGCAGCTTAGTGGGCAATTACTACGAGCAGTACTTC.

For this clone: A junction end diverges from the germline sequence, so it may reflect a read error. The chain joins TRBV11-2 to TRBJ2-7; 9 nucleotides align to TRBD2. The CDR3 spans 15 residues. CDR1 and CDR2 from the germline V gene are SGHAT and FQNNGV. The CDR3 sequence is CASNLVAGGTGEQYF. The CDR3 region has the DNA TGTGCCAGCAACTTAGTGGCGGGGGGGACGGGGGAGCAGTACTTC.

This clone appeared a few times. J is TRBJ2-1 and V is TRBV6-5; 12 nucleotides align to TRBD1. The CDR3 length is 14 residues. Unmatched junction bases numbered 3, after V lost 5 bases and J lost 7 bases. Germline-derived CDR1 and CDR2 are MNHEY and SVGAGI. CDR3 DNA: TGTGCCAGCAGTCTGGGACAGGGGGCGAATGAGCAGTTCTTC. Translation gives CASSLGQGANEQFF.